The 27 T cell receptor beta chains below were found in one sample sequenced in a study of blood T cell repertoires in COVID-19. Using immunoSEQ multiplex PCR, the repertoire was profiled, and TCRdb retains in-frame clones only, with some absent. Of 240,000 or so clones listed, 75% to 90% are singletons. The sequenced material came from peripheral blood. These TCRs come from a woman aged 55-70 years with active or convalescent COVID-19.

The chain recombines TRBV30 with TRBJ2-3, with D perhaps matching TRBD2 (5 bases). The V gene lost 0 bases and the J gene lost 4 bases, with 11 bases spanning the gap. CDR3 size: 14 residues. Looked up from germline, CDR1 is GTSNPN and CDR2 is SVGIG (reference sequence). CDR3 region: CAWSVGSVPDTQYF. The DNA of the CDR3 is TGTGCCTGGAGTGTGGGGAGTGTCCCAGATACGCAGTATTTT. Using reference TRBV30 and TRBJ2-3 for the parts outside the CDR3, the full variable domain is SQTIHQWPATLVQPVGSPLSLECTVEGTSNPNLYWYRQAAGRGLQLLFYSVGIGQISSEVPQNLSASRPQDRQFILSSKKLLLSDSGFYLCAWSVGSVPDTQYFGPGTRLTVL.

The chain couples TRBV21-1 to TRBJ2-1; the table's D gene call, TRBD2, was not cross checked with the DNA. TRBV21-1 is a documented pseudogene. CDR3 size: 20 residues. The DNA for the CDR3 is TGTGCCAGCAGCAAAGAGACTAGCGGGGGGCCTACTGGCTCCTACAATGAGCAGTTCTTC. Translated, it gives CASSKETSGGPTGSYNEQFF.

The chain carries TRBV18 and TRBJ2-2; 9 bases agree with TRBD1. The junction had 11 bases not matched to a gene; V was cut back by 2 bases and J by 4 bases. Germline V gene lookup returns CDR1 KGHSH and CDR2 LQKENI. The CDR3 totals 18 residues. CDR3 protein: CASSPNLPGQGPTGELFF. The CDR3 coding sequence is TGTGCCAGCTCACCAAACCTCCCGGGACAGGGTCCCACCGGGGAGCTGTTTTTT.

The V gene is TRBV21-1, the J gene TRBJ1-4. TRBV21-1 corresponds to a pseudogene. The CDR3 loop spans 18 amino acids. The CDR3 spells CASSPRREGGSTNEKLFF. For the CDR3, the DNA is TGTGCCAGCAGCCCACGGAGGGAGGGAGGATCAACTAATGAAAAACTGTTTTTT.

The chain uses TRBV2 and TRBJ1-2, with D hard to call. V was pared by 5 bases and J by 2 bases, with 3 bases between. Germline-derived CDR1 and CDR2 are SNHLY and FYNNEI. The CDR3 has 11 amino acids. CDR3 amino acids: CASSLNYGYTF. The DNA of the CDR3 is TGTGCCAGCAGTCTGAACTATGGCTACACCTTC.

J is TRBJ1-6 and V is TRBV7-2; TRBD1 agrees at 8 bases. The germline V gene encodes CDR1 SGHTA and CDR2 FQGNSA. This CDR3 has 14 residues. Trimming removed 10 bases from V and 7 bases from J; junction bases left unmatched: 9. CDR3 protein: CATRTGSLNSPLHF. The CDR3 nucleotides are TGTGCCACCCGGACAGGGTCTCTCAATTCACCCCTCCACTTT.

In nucleotides, the CDR3 is TGTGCCAGCTCACCACCGACAAGTGCAACTAATGAAAAACTGTTTTTT. Protein product: CASSPPTSATNEKLFF. This sequence joins TRBV18 and TRBJ1-4, with no clear D. Germline-derived CDR1 and CDR2 are KGHSH and LQKENI. The V end lost 0 bases, the J end lost 0 bases, and 8 bases lay between the germline ends. This CDR3 has 16 amino acids.

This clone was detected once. The CDR3 DNA follows: TGTGCCAGCAGCTTAGCCGTAGGTGGGACTGCGAATGAAAAACTGTTTTTT. Protein sequence: CASSLAVGGTANEKLFF. The chain recombines TRBV7-9 with TRBJ1-4; D perhaps matches TRBD1 (5 bases). From germline, CDR1 is SEHNR and CDR2 FQNEAQ (reference sequence). The CDR3 is made up of 17 amino acids. V lost 0 bases to trimming and J lost 5 bases, with 16 bases between them.

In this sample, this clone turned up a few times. CDR3 protein: CASTLWPGGTYGYTF. In DNA, the CDR3 is TGTGCCAGCACGTTATGGCCAGGGGGAACCTATGGCTACACCTTC. The chain carries TRBV6-6 and TRBJ1-2, with TRBD1 matching over 7 bases. J was trimmed by 4 bases and V by 7 bases; bases with no gene match: 12. CDR1 is MNHNY and CDR2 is SVGAGI in the germline V gene (reference sequence). The CDR3 totals 15 residues.

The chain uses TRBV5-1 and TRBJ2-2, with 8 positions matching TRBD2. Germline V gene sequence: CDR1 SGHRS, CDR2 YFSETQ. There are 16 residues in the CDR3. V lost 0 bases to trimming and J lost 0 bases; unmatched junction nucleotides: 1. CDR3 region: CASSLVSGTNTGELFF. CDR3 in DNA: TGCGCCAGCAGCTTGGTTAGCGGGACGAACACCGGGGAGCTGTTTTTT.

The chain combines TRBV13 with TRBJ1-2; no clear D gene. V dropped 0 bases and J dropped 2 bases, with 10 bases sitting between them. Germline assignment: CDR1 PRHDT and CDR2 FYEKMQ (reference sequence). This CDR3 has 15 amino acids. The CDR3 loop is CASSLGSPVNYGYTF. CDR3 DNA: TGTGCCAGCAGCTTAGGGTCCCCCGTCAACTATGGCTACACCTTC. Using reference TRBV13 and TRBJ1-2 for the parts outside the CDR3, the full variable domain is AAGVIQSPRHLIKEKRETATLKCYPIPRHDTVYWYQQGPGQDPQFLISFYEKMQSDKGSIPDRFSAQQFSDYHSELNMSSLELGDSALYFCASSLGSPVNYGYTFGSGTRLTVV.

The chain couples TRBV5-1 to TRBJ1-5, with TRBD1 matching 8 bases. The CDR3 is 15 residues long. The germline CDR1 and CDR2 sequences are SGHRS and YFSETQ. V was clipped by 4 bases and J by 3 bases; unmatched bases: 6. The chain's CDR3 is CASSPDRGDNQPQHF. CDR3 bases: TGCGCCAGCAGCCCCGACAGGGGTGACAATCAGCCCCAGCATTTT.

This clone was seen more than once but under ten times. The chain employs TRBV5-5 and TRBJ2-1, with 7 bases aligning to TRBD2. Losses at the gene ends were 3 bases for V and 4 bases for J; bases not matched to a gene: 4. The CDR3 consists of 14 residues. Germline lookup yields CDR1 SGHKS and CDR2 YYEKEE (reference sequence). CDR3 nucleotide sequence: TGTGCCAGCAGCTATCCGGGACTATACAATGAGCAGTTCTTC. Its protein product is CASSYPGLYNEQFF.

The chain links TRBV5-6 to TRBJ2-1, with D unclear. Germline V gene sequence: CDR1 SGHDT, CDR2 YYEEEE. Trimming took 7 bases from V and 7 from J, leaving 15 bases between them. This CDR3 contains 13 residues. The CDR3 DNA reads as TGTGCCAGCCGACGGCGAGGCGAAAATGAGCAGTTCTTC. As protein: CASRRRGENEQFF.

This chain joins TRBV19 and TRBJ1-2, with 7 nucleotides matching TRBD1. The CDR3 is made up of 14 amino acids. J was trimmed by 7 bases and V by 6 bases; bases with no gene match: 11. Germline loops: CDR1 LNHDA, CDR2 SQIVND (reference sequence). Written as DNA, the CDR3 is TGTGCCAGTAGCCTAATGGGGACAGCAATTGGCTACACCTTC. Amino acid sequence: CASSLMGTAIGYTF.

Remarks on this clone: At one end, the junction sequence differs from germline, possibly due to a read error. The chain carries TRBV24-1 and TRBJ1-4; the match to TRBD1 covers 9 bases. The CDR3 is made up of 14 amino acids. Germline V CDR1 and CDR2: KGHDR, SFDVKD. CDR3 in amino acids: CATSGLTGGGKLFF. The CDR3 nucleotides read TGTGCCACCAGTGGTTTGACAGGGGGTGGCAAACTGTTTTTT.

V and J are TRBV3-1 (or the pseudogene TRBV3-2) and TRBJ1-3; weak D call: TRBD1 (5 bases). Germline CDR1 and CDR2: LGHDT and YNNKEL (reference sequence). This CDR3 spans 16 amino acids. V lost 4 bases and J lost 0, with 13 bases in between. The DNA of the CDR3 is TGTGCCAGCAGCCTCGGGAGGGGCCTCTCTGGAAACACCATATATTTT. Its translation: CASSLGRGLSGNTIYF.

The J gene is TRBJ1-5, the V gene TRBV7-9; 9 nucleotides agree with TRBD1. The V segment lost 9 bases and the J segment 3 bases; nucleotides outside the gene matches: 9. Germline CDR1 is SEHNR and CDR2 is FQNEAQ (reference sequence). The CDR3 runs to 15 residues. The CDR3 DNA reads TGTGCCAGTCCGGGACAGGGTGATCTCAATCAGCCCCAGCATTTT. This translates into CASPGQGDLNQPQHF. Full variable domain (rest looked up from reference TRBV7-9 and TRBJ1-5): DTGVSQNPRHKITKRGQNVTFRCDPISEHNRLYWYRQTLGQGPEFLTYFQNEAQLEKSRLLSDRFSAERPKGSFSTLEIQRTEQGDSAMYLCASPGQGDLNQPQHFGDGTRLSIL.

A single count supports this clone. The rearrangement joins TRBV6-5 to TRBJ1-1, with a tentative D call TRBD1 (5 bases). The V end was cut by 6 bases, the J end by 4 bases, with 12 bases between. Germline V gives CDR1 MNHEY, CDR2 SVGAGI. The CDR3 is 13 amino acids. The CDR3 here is CASSPGQPTEAFF. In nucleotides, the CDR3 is TGTGCCAGCAGCCCCGGACAACCCACTGAAGCTTTCTTT.

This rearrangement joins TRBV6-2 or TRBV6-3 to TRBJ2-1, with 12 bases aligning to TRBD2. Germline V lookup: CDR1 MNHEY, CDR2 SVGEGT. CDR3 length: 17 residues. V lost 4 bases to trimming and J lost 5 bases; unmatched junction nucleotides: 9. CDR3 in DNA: TGTGCCAGCAGTTCGACTAGCGGGGGCCCCTCTCACAATGAGCAGTTCTTC. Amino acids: CASSSTSGGPSHNEQFF.

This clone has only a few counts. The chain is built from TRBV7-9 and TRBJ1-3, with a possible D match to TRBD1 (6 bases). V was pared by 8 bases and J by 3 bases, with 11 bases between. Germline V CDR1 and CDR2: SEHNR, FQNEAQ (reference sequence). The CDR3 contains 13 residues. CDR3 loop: CASPQGSGNTIYF. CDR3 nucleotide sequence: TGTGCCAGCCCACAGGGAAGTGGAAACACCATATATTTT.

The CDR3 is CASSLGQGYNEQFF. In DNA form, the CDR3 reads TGTGCCAGCAGCTTAGGGCAGGGATACAATGAGCAGTTCTTC. The V gene is TRBV7-8, the J gene TRBJ2-1; a weak D match, TRBD1 (5 bases). V was cut by 1 base and J by 4 bases, with 8 bases left in between. Germline V gene lookup returns CDR1 SGHVS and CDR2 FQNEAQ. CDR3 length equals 14 residues.

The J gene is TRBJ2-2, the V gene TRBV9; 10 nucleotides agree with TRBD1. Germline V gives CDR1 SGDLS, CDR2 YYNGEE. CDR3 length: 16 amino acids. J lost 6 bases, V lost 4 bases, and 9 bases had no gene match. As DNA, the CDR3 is TGTGCCAGCAGCTCCCGGACAGGGGGAGAATCCGGGGAGCTGTTTTTT. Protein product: CASSSRTGGESGELFF.

CDR3 nucleotides: TGTGCCAGTAGTCCGCGAGGGAGCGGGGGGGCTACAGATACGCAGTATTTT. Its translation is CASSPRGSGGATDTQYF. The rearrangement joins TRBV19 to TRBJ2-3; 10 bases are a match to TRBD2. The CDR3 consists of 17 residues. The V gene end was trimmed by 5 bases and the J gene end by 3 bases; junction bases not matched to a gene: 11. Germline CDR1 is LNHDA and CDR2 is SQIVND (reference sequence).

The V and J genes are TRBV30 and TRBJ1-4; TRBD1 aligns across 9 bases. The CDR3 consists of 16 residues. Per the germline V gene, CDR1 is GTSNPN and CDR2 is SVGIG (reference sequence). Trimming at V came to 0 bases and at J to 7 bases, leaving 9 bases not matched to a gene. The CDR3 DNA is TGTGCCTGGAGTGTCCTCCGGCGGGGACAGGGTGAAAAACTGTTTTTT. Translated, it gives CAWSVLRRGQGEKLFF.

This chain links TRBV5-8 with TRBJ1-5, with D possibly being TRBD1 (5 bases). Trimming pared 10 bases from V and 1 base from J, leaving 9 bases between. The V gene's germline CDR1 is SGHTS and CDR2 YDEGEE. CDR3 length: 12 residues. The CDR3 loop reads CASQGSNQPQHF. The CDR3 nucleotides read TGTGCCTCCCAGGGAAGCAATCAGCCCCAGCATTTT. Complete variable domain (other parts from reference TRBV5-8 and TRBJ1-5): EAGVTQSPTHLIKTRGQQATLRCSPISGHTSVYWYQQALGLGLQFLLWYDEGEERNRGNFPPRFSGRQFPNYSSELNVNALELEDSALYLCASQGSNQPQHFGDGTRLSIL.

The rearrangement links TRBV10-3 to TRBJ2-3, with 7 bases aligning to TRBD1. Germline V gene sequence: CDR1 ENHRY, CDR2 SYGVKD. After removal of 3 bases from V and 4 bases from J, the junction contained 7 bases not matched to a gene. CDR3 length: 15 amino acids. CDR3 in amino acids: CAISEDRDLADTQYF. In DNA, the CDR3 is TGTGCCATCAGTGAAGACAGGGATTTAGCAGATACGCAGTATTTT.